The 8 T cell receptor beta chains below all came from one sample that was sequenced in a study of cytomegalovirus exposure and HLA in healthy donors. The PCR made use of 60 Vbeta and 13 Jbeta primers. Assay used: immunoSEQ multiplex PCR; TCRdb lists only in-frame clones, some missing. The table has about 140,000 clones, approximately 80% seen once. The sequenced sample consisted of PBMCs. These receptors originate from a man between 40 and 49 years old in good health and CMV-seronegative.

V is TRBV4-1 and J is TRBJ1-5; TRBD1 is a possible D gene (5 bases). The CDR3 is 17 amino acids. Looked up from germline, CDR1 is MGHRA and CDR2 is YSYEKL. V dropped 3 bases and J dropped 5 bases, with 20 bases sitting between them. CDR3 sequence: CASSQEGNGAEDQPQHF. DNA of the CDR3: TGCGCCAGCAGCCAGGAGGGGAATGGGGCAGAAGATCAGCCCCAGCATTTT.

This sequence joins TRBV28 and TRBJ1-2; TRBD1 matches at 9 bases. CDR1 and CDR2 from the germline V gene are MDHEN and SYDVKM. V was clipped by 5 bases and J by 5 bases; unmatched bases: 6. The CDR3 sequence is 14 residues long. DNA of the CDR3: TGTGCCAGCAGTAACCGGGACAGGGAATATGGCTACACCTTC. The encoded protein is CASSNRDREYGYTF.

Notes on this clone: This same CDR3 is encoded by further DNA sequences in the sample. DNA for the CDR3: TGTGCCAGTAGTATAGACAGGGACTACGAGCAGTACTTC. Translating it yields CASSIDRDYEQYF. This rearrangement joins TRBV19 to TRBJ2-7; possibly TRBD1 for D (5 bases). The germline gives CDR1 LNHDA, CDR2 SQIVND (reference sequence). The CDR3 extends over 13 amino acids. V was clipped by 0 bases and J by 3 bases, with 6 bases between them. Based on the CDR3 plus reference TRBV19 and TRBJ2-7, the full variable domain is DGGITQSPKYLFRKEGQNVTLSCEQNLNHDAMYWYRQDPGQGLRLIYYSQIVNDFQKGDIAEGYSVSREKKESFPLTVTSAQKNPTAFYLCASSIDRDYEQYFGPGTRLTVT.

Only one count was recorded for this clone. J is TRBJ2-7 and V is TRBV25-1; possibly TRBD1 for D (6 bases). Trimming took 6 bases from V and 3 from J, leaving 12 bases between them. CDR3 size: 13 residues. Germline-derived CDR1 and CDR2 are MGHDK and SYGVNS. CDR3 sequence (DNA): TGTGCCAGCAGCCAACTGGACAGCTACGAGCAGTACTTC. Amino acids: CASSQLDSYEQYF.

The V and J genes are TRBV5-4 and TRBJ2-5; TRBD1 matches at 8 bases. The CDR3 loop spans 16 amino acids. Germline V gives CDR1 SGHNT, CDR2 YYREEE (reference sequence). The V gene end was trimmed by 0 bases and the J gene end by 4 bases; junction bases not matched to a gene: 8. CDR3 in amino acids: CASSLDAGGGRETQYF. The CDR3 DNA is TGTGCCAGCAGCTTGGATGCAGGGGGCGGTCGAGAGACCCAGTACTTC. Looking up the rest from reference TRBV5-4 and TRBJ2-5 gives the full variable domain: ETGVTQSPTHLIKTRGQQVTLRCSSQSGHNTVSWYQQALGQGPQFIFQYYREEENGRGNFPPRFSGLQFPNYSSELNVNALELDDSALYLCASSLDAGGGRETQYFGPGTRLLVL.

The CDR3 spells CASSLRTGAIETQYF. The DNA for the CDR3 is TGTGCCAGCAGCTTGAGGACGGGAGCTATAGAGACCCAGTACTTC. V and J are TRBV5-4 and TRBJ2-5; perhaps TRBD2 as D (6 bases). Per the germline V gene, CDR1 is SGHNT and CDR2 is YYREEE (reference sequence). The CDR3 runs to 15 residues. Trimming shortened V by 1 base and J by 4 bases, and 14 bases separated the two germline ends.

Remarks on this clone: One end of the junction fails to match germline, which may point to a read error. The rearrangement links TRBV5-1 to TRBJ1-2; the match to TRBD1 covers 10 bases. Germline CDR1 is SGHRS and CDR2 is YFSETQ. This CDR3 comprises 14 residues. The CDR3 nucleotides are TGCGCCAGCAGCCCATGGGACAGGGGATATGTCTACACCTTC. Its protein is CASSPWDRGYVYTF.

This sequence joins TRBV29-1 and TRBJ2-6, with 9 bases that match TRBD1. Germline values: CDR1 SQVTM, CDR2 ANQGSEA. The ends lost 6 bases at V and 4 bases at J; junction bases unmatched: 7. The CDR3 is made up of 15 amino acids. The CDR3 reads CSVEQGAGGANVLTF. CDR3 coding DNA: TGCAGCGTGGAACAGGGGGCGGGGGGGGCCAACGTCCTGACTTTC.